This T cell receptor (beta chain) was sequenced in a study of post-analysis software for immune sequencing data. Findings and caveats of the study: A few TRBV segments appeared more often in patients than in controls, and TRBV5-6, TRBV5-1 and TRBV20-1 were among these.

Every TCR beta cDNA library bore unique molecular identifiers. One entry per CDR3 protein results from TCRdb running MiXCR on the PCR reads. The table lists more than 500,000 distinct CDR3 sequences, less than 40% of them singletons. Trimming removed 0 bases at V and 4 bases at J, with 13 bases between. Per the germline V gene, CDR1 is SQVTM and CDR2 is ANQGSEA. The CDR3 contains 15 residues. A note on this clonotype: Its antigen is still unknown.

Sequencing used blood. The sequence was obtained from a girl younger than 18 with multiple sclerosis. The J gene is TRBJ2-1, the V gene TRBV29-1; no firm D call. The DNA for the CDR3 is TGCAGCGTTGAAGAGGTGGCCCTCGCGTACAATGAGCAGTTCTTC. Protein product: CSVEEVALAYNEQFF.